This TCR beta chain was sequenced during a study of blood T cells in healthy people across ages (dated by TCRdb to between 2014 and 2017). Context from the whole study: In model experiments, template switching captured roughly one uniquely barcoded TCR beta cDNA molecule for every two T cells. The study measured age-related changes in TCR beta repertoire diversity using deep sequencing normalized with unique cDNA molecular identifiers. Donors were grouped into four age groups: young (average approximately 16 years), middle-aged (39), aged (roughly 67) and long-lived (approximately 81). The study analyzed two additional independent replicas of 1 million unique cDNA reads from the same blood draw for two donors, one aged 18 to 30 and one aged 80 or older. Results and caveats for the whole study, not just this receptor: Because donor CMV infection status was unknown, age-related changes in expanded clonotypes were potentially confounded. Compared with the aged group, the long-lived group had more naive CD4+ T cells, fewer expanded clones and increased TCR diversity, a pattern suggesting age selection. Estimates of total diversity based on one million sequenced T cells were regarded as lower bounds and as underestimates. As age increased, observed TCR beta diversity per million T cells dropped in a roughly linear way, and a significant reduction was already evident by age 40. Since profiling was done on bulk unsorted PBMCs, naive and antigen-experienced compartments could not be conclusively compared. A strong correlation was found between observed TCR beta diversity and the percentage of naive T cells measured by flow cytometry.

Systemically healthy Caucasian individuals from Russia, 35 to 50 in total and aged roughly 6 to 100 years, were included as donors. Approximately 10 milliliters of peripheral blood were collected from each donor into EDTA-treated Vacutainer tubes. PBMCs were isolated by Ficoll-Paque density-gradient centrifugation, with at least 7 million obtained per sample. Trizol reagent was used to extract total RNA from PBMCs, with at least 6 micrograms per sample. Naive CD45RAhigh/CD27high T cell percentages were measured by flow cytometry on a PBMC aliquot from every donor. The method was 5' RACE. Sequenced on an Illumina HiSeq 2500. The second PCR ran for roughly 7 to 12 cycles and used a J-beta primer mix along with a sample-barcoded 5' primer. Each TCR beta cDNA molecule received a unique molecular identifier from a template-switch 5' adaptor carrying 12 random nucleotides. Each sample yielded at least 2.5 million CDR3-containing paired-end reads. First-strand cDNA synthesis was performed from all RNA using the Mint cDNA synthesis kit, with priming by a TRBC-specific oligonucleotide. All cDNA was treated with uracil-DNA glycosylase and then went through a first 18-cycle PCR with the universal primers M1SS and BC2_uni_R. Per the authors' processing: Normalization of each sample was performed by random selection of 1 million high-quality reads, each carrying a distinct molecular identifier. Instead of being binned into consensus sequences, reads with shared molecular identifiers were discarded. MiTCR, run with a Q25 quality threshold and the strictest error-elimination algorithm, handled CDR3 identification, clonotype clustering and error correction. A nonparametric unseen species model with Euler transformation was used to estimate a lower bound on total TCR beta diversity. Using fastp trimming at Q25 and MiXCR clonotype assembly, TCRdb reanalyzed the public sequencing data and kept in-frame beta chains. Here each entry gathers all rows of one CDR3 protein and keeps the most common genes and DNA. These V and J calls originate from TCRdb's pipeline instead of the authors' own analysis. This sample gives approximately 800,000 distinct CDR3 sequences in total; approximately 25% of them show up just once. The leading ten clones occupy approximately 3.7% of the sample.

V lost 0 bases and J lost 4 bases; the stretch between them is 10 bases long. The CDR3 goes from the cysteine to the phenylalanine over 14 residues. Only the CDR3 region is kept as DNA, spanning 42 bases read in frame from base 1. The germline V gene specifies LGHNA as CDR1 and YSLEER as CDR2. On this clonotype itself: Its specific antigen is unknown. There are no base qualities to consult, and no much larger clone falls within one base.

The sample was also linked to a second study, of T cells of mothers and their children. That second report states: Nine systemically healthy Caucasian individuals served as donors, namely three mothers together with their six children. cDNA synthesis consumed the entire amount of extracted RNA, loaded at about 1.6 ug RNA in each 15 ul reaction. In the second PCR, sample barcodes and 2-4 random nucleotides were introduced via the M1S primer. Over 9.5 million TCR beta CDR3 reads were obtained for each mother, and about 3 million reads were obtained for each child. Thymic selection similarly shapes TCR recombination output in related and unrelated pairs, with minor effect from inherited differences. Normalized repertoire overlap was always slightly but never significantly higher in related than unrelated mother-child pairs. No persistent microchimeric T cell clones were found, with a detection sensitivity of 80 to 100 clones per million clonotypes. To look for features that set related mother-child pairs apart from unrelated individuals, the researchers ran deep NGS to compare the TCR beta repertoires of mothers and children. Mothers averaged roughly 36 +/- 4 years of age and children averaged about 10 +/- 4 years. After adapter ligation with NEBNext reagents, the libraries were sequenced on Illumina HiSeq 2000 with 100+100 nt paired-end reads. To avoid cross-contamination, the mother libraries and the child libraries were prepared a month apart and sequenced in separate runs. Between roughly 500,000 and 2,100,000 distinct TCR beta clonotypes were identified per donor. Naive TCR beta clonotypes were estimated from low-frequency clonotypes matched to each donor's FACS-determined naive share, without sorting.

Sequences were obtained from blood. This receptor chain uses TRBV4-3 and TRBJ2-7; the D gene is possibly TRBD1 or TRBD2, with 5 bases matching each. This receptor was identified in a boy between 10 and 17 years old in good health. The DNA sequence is TGCGCCAGCAGCCAAGATAGGGACCGATACGAGCAGTACTTC. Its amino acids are CASSQDRDRYEQYF.